Described below is a single T cell receptor beta chain sequence and its context. Its specificity is unknown. What was sequenced were expressed TCRB transcripts, since all of the isolated RNA had been reverse transcribed. TCRdb keeps only in-frame clones here, not all; method: immunoSEQ multiplex PCR. The sample has fewer than 650,000 clones; 15% are singletons. The data were taken from a study of beta chain features in type 1 diabetes. The CDR3 extends over 14 amino acids. Per germline, CDR1 SGHRS and CDR2 YFSETQ. The ends were cut back, 0 bases at V and 5 bases at J, with 10 bases in the middle. Study conclusions and caveats: Among type 1 diabetes patients, VDJ junctions had fewer insertions and more deletions.

This sequence joins TRBV5-1 and TRBJ2-3; D possibly corresponds to TRBD2 (5 bases). Sequencing input: naive CD4+ T cells from blood. The receptor was derived from a man aged 18-30 years in good health. This chain's CDR3 is CASSLESRGDTQYF. CDR3 DNA: TGCGCCAGCAGCTTGGAGTCCCGGGGAGATACGCAGTATTTT.